A selection of T cell receptor beta chains follows, all from one sample in a study of T cells in Graves' hyperthyroidism and ophthalmopathy. MiXCR, applied by TCRdb to the multiplex PCR reads, yields one record per CDR3 protein. The sample carries 500,000 to 600,000 distinct CDR3 sequences, 16% recorded once. The sample consisted of blood. The receptors derive from a young woman with Graves' hyperthyroidism. The CDR3 runs from the conserved cysteine through the conserved F or W. Fields, in order: CDR3 protein, CDR3 DNA, V gene, J gene, clone size, D gene. D genes are given only for firm matches. Not every row has a clone size; where given, it reads once, few, many or a size class.

CDR3 protein: CASTGTSGRASYNEQFF
CDR3 DNA: TGTGCCAGCACTGGGACTAGCGGGAGGGCCTCCTACAATGAGCAGTTCTTC
V gene: TRBV12-3/TRBV12-4
J gene: TRBJ2-1
clone size: many
D gene: TRBD2

CDR3 protein: CASSLLRQDYGYTF
CDR3 DNA: TGTGCCAGCAGCTTACTTCGACAGGACTATGGCTACACCTTC
V gene: TRBV7-2
J gene: TRBJ1-2
clone size: many
D gene: .

CDR3 protein: CASSQRRDRGYEQYF
CDR3 DNA: TGTGCCAGCTCACAACGCCGGGACAGAGGATACGAGCAGTACTTC
V gene: TRBV18
J gene: TRBJ2-7
clone size: many
D gene: TRBD1

CDR3 protein: CASSLGPLARKAHEQYF
CDR3 DNA: TGCGCCAGCAGCTTGGGCCCACTAGCGAGAAAGGCCCACGAGCAGTACTTC
V gene: TRBV5-1
J gene: TRBJ2-7
clone size: .
D gene: TRBD2

CDR3 protein: CASSDDGLNTEAFF
CDR3 DNA: TGTGCCAGCAGTGATGACGGGCTGAACACTGAAGCTTTCTTT
V gene: TRBV7-3
J gene: TRBJ1-1
clone size: few
D gene: .

CDR3 protein: CASSHGALAGSSYEQYF
CDR3 DNA: TGCGCCAGCAGCCACGGAGCACTAGCGGGGAGCTCCTACGAGCAGTACTTC
V gene: TRBV5-1
J gene: TRBJ2-7
clone size: few
D gene: TRBD2

CDR3 protein: CSVVPTGPDSYEQYF
CDR3 DNA: TGCAGCGTTGTCCCCACAGGGCCGGACTCCTACGAGCAGTACTTC
V gene: TRBV29-1
J gene: TRBJ2-7
clone size: many
D gene: .

CDR3 protein: CASGKGDSYEQYF
CDR3 DNA: TGTGCCAGCGGAAAGGGGGACTCCTACGAGCAGTACTTC
V gene: TRBV9
J gene: TRBJ2-7
clone size: .
D gene: .

CDR3 protein: CASSQGTGTNTGELFF
CDR3 DNA: TGCGCCAGCAGCCAGGGGACAGGGACGAACACCGGGGAGCTGTTTTTT
V gene: TRBV4-1
J gene: TRBJ2-2
clone size: few
D gene: TRBD1

CDR3 protein: CASSESEGATYEQYF
CDR3 DNA: TGTGCCAGCAGTGAATCTGAGGGGGCGACCTACGAGCAGTACTTC
V gene: TRBV25-1
J gene: TRBJ2-7
clone size: few
D gene: TRBD1

CDR3 protein: CATSEIQGGRTGELFF
CDR3 DNA: TGTGCCACCAGTGAGATACAGGGGGGACGGACCGGGGAGCTGTTTTTT
V gene: TRBV24-1
J gene: TRBJ2-2
clone size: few
D gene: TRBD1

CDR3 protein: CASSSQGGGGETQYF
CDR3 DNA: TGTGCCAGCAGTTCCCAGGGGGGGGGAGGAGAGACCCAGTACTTC
V gene: TRBV6-1
J gene: TRBJ2-5
clone size: many
D gene: .

CDR3 protein: CATSDIAAPYNEQFF
CDR3 DNA: TGTGCCACCAGTGATATCGCAGCGCCCTACAATGAGCAGTTCTTC
V gene: TRBV24-1
J gene: TRBJ2-1
clone size: few
D gene: .

CDR3 protein: CASSQAPRAETQYF
CDR3 DNA: TGCGCCAGCAGCCAAGCTCCCAGGGCAGAGACCCAGTACTTC
V gene: TRBV4-3
J gene: TRBJ2-5
clone size: .
D gene: .

CDR3 protein: CASRVRGGDEQYF
CDR3 DNA: TGTGCCAGTCGCGTCAGGGGGGGGGACGAGCAGTACTTC
V gene: TRBV7-2
J gene: TRBJ2-7
clone size: .
D gene: .

CDR3 protein: CASRPGQSPNEQFF
CDR3 DNA: TGTGCCAGCAGACCGGGACAGTCTCCAAATGAGCAGTTCTTC
V gene: TRBV12-3/TRBV12-4
J gene: TRBJ2-1
clone size: few
D gene: TRBD1

CDR3 protein: CATSAPGAGEYEQYF
CDR3 DNA: TGTGCCACCAGCGCCCCCGGGGCAGGGGAATACGAGCAGTACTTC
V gene: TRBV24-1
J gene: TRBJ2-7
clone size: .
D gene: .

CDR3 protein: CSANLAGGSTDTQYF
CDR3 DNA: TGCAGTGCTAATCTAGCGGGGGGTAGCACAGATACGCAGTATTTT
V gene: TRBV20-1
J gene: TRBJ2-3
clone size: .
D gene: TRBD2

CDR3 protein: CAIASGRAHDPYNEQFF
CDR3 DNA: TGTGCCATTGCTAGCGGGAGGGCCCACGACCCTTACAATGAGCAGTTCTTC
V gene: TRBV12-3/TRBV12-4
J gene: TRBJ2-1
clone size: many
D gene: TRBD2

CDR3 protein: CASSQEDAGAGGNEQFF
CDR3 DNA: TGCGCCAGCAGCCAAGAGGACGCGGGAGCAGGTGGCAATGAGCAGTTCTTC
V gene: TRBV4-1
J gene: TRBJ2-1
clone size: .
D gene: TRBD2

CDR3 protein: CASSQGQGSNTGELFF
CDR3 DNA: TGTGCCAGCAGTCAAGGGCAGGGCTCGAACACCGGGGAGCTGTTTTTT
V gene: TRBV6-1
J gene: TRBJ2-2
clone size: .
D gene: .

CDR3 protein: CATSKGLAGVGTDTQYF
CDR3 DNA: TGTGCCACCTCAAAAGGACTAGCGGGAGTTGGCACAGATACGCAGTATTTT
V gene: TRBV6-1
J gene: TRBJ2-3
clone size: .
D gene: TRBD2

CDR3 protein: CASSDERDFYNEQFF
CDR3 DNA: TGTGCCAGCAGTGACGAGCGGGATTTCTACAATGAGCAGTTCTTC
V gene: TRBV2
J gene: TRBJ2-1
clone size: many
D gene: TRBD2

CDR3 protein: CASSQGPSFNEQFF
CDR3 DNA: TGTGCCAGCAGCCAAGGACCCAGCTTCAATGAGCAGTTCTTC
V gene: TRBV3-1
J gene: TRBJ2-1
clone size: few
D gene: .

CDR3 protein: CARSSGRTYEQYF
CDR3 DNA: TGTGCCCGAAGTAGCGGGAGAACCTACGAGCAGTACTTC
V gene: TRBV30
J gene: TRBJ2-7
clone size: few
D gene: TRBD2

CDR3 protein: CASSQEGQGKETQYF
CDR3 DNA: TGCGCCAGCAGCCAAGAGGGGCAGGGAAAAGAGACCCAGTACTTC
V gene: TRBV4-1
J gene: TRBJ2-5
clone size: .
D gene: .

CDR3 protein: CASTPRGTLTDTQYF
CDR3 DNA: TGTGCCAGTACCCCCCGGGGGACGCTCACAGATACGCAGTATTTT
V gene: TRBV19
J gene: TRBJ2-3
clone size: .
D gene: .

CDR3 protein: CASSPDRGLGDTQYF
CDR3 DNA: TGTGCCAGCTCACCGGACAGGGGGCTAGGAGATACGCAGTATTTT
V gene: TRBV18
J gene: TRBJ2-3
clone size: many
D gene: TRBD1

CDR3 protein: CASSGGKQETQYF
CDR3 DNA: TGTGCCAGTAGCGGGGGCAAGCAAGAGACCCAGTACTTC
V gene: TRBV7-2
J gene: TRBJ2-5
clone size: many
D gene: TRBD2

CDR3 protein: CASSSRGQVTEAFF
CDR3 DNA: TGTGCCAGCAGTTCTCGGGGACAGGTCACTGAAGCTTTCTTT
V gene: TRBV12-3/TRBV12-4
J gene: TRBJ1-1
clone size: many
D gene: TRBD1

CDR3 protein: CASSYSVAGIDTQYF
CDR3 DNA: TGTGCCAGCAGTTACTCTGTAGCGGGGATCGATACGCAGTATTTT
V gene: TRBV6-6
J gene: TRBJ2-3
clone size: many
D gene: TRBD2

CDR3 protein: CASSGTSATGELFF
CDR3 DNA: TGTGCCAGCAGCGGGACTAGCGCCACCGGGGAGCTGTTTTTT
V gene: TRBV9
J gene: TRBJ2-2
clone size: .
D gene: TRBD2

CDR3 protein: CASSEIGSGTRGWYTEAFF
CDR3 DNA: TGTGCCAGCAGCGAAATTGGATCCGGGACACGGGGGTGGTACACTGAAGCTTTCTTT
V gene: TRBV6-1
J gene: TRBJ1-1
clone size: many
D gene: .

CDR3 protein: CASSEVGRYEQYF
CDR3 DNA: TGTGCCAGCAGTGAAGTCGGGAGATACGAGCAGTACTTC
V gene: TRBV6-1
J gene: TRBJ2-7
clone size: few
D gene: .

CDR3 protein: CSAGGGRNGYTF
CDR3 DNA: TGCAGTGCTGGGGGGGGCAGGAATGGCTACACCTTC
V gene: TRBV20-1
J gene: TRBJ1-2
clone size: .
D gene: .

CDR3 protein: CASSPIRAGLAKNIQYF
CDR3 DNA: TGTGCCAGCAGTCCCATCAGAGCGGGTCTAGCCAAAAACATTCAGTACTTC
V gene: TRBV28
J gene: TRBJ2-4
clone size: .
D gene: .

CDR3 protein: CASSFVSGAIEAFF
CDR3 DNA: TGTGCCAGCAGTTTCGTGAGCGGGGCGATTGAAGCTTTCTTT
V gene: TRBV27
J gene: TRBJ1-1
clone size: .
D gene: .

CDR3 protein: CSASLTDSSYEQYF
CDR3 DNA: TGCAGTGCTAGTTTGACAGACAGCTCCTACGAGCAGTACTTC
V gene: TRBV20-1
J gene: TRBJ2-7
clone size: few
D gene: .

CDR3 protein: CSARRGDSTTGTEAFF
CDR3 DNA: TGCAGTGCTAGAAGGGGAGACAGCACTACTGGCACTGAAGCTTTCTTT
V gene: TRBV20-1
J gene: TRBJ1-1
clone size: .
D gene: .

CDR3 protein: CASSPTGGRGYGYTF
CDR3 DNA: TGTGCCAGCAGCCCGACAGGCGGGAGGGGTTATGGCTACACCTTC
V gene: TRBV2
J gene: TRBJ1-2
clone size: .
D gene: .

CDR3 protein: CASTPSGYTGELFF
CDR3 DNA: TGTGCCAGCACCCCTAGCGGATACACCGGGGAGCTGTTTTTT
V gene: TRBV12-3/TRBV12-4
J gene: TRBJ2-2
clone size: few
D gene: TRBD2